These T cell receptor beta chains were read from a single sample in a study of regulatory T cells in long-lasting Graves disease. Each CDR3 protein is one row after TCRdb ran MiXCR on the multiplex PCR reads. The sample holds hundreds of thousands of distinct CDR3 sequences, over 20% seen once. Material: peripheral blood mononuclear cells (PBMCs), obtained when the disease was refractory, from a patient treated with antithyroid drugs. The receptors shown here come from a female donor with Graves disease. The CDR3 runs from the conserved cysteine through the conserved F or W. A D gene is named only where the DNA matches it firmly. A row's size may be missing; if present it is once, few, many or a size class.

abundance: many; v_gene: TRBV28; d_gene: TRBD1; j_gene: TRBJ2-7; CDR3aa: CASSSAGTGGGEQYF; CDR3nt: TGTGCCAGCAGCTCGGCCGGGACAGGGGGCGGGGAGCAGTACTTC
abundance: few; v_gene: TRBV27; d_gene: TRBD1; j_gene: TRBJ2-2; CDR3aa: CASSLSTGDTGELFF; CDR3nt: TGTGCCAGCAGTCTCTCGACAGGGGACACCGGGGAGCTGTTTTTT
abundance: .; v_gene: TRBV7-9; d_gene: TRBD1; j_gene: TRBJ2-7; CDR3aa: CASSHAQGFREQYF; CDR3nt: TGTGCCAGCAGCCACGCACAGGGGTTTCGGGAGCAGTACTTC
abundance: few; v_gene: TRBV6-1; d_gene: .; j_gene: TRBJ2-5; CDR3aa: CASTPGQGNQETQYF; CDR3nt: TGTGCCAGCACTCCCGGTCAGGGAAACCAAGAGACCCAGTACTTC
abundance: many; v_gene: TRBV20-1; d_gene: TRBD1; j_gene: TRBJ1-5; CDR3aa: CSALEIGGQGAQPQHF; CDR3nt: TGCAGTGCGCTAGAGATTGGAGGACAGGGGGCTCAGCCCCAGCATTTT
abundance: .; v_gene: TRBV19; d_gene: .; j_gene: TRBJ2-2; CDR3aa: CAARPPGDQNTGELFF; CDR3nt: TGTGCCGCACGGCCCCCAGGGGACCAAAACACCGGGGAGCTGTTTTTT
abundance: .; v_gene: TRBV3-1; d_gene: .; j_gene: TRBJ2-2; CDR3aa: CASSQVLAVAGELFF; CDR3nt: TGTGCCAGCAGCCAAGTGTTGGCGGTCGCTGGGGAGCTGTTTTTT
abundance: many; v_gene: TRBV10-3; d_gene: .; j_gene: TRBJ2-5; CDR3aa: CAISESETQYF; CDR3nt: TGTGCCATCAGTGAGTCGGAGACCCAGTACTTC
abundance: .; v_gene: TRBV30; d_gene: .; j_gene: TRBJ1-5; CDR3aa: CAWSGTRSNQPQHF; CDR3nt: TGTGCCTGGAGTGGGACGAGAAGCAATCAGCCCCAGCATTTT
abundance: .; v_gene: TRBV15; d_gene: .; j_gene: TRBJ1-2; CDR3aa: CATSRDLVVGRIYGYTF; CDR3nt: TGTGCCACCAGCAGAGATCTGGTGGTCGGGAGAATCTATGGCTACACCTTC
abundance: many; v_gene: TRBV2; d_gene: .; j_gene: TRBJ2-2; CDR3aa: CASSERQGNTGELFF; CDR3nt: TGTGCCAGCAGTGAAAGGCAGGGGAACACCGGGGAGCTGTTTTTT
abundance: many; v_gene: TRBV20-1; d_gene: TRBD1; j_gene: TRBJ2-5; CDR3aa: CSATPGTGGQETQYF; CDR3nt: TGCAGTGCTACCCCAGGGACAGGGGGTCAAGAGACCCAGTACTTC
abundance: few; v_gene: TRBV6-5; d_gene: TRBD1; j_gene: TRBJ2-6; CDR3aa: CASSYNRGPSSGANVLTF; CDR3nt: TGTGCCAGCAGTTATAACAGGGGACCTAGCTCTGGGGCCAACGTCCTGACTTTC
abundance: few; v_gene: TRBV20-1; d_gene: .; j_gene: TRBJ2-6; CDR3aa: CSARDRNSGANVLTF; CDR3nt: TGCAGTGCTAGAGATAGAAACTCTGGGGCCAACGTCCTGACTTTC
abundance: many; v_gene: TRBV6-1; d_gene: TRBD1; j_gene: TRBJ2-7; CDR3aa: CASRQTGQGRYEQYF; CDR3nt: TGTGCCAGCAGACAAACTGGACAGGGGCGGTACGAGCAGTACTTC
abundance: .; v_gene: TRBV27; d_gene: .; j_gene: TRBJ2-7; CDR3aa: CASSLYRGGTYEQYF; CDR3nt: TGTGCCAGCAGTTTATATCGTGGGGGGACCTACGAGCAGTACTTC
abundance: .; v_gene: TRBV6-5; d_gene: TRBD1; j_gene: TRBJ2-7; CDR3aa: CASSSSRTGAYEQYF; CDR3nt: TGCGCCAGCAGTTCCTCCAGGACAGGGGCCTACGAGCAGTACTTC
abundance: .; v_gene: TRBV28; d_gene: TRBD1; j_gene: TRBJ2-5; CDR3aa: CASSSPGQYQETQYF; CDR3nt: TGTGCCAGCAGTTCGCCGGGACAGTACCAAGAGACCCAGTACTTC
abundance: many; v_gene: TRBV6-1; d_gene: .; j_gene: TRBJ2-7; CDR3aa: CASSPTSWEQYF; CDR3nt: TGTGCCAGCAGCCCGACATCTTGGGAGCAGTACTTC
abundance: .; v_gene: TRBV12-3/TRBV12-4; d_gene: .; j_gene: TRBJ2-7; CDR3aa: CASRPDNNEQYF; CDR3nt: TGTGCCAGCAGGCCGGATAACAACGAGCAGTACTTC
abundance: .; v_gene: TRBV19; d_gene: .; j_gene: TRBJ1-5; CDR3aa: CASSIRNSRSNQPQHF; CDR3nt: TGTGCCAGTAGTATTAGGAACAGCCGGTCCAATCAGCCCCAGCATTTT
abundance: .; v_gene: TRBV5-6; d_gene: TRBD1; j_gene: TRBJ2-7; CDR3aa: CASRPGQAYEQYF; CDR3nt: TGTGCCAGCCGCCCTGGACAGGCCTACGAGCAGTACTTC
abundance: .; v_gene: TRBV20-1; d_gene: .; j_gene: TRBJ1-2; CDR3aa: CSAKGDYYGYTF; CDR3nt: TGCAGTGCGAAAGGGGATTACTATGGCTACACCTTC
abundance: .; v_gene: TRBV12-3/TRBV12-4; d_gene: TRBD2; j_gene: TRBJ2-3; CDR3aa: CASTRSGRKDTQYF; CDR3nt: TGTGCCAGCACCCGTAGCGGGAGGAAAGATACGCAGTATTTT
abundance: .; v_gene: TRBV6-1; d_gene: .; j_gene: TRBJ1-2; CDR3aa: CASTPLKDGSYGYTF; CDR3nt: TGTGCCAGCACCCCCCTGAAGGACGGATCCTATGGCTACACCTTC
abundance: many; v_gene: TRBV28; d_gene: TRBD2; j_gene: TRBJ2-7; CDR3aa: CASSLRRVGGEQYF; CDR3nt: TGTGCCAGCAGTTTACGGAGGGTGGGAGGGGAGCAGTACTTC
abundance: many; v_gene: TRBV10-3; d_gene: .; j_gene: TRBJ2-7; CDR3aa: CAISELRVTSSYEQYF; CDR3nt: TGTGCCATCAGTGAGCTCAGGGTCACGAGCTCCTACGAGCAGTACTTC
abundance: many; v_gene: TRBV5-1; d_gene: .; j_gene: TRBJ2-6; CDR3aa: CASSLVTSSSGANVLTF; CDR3nt: TGCGCCAGCAGCTTGGTCACATCCAGCTCTGGGGCCAACGTCCTGACTTTC
abundance: few; v_gene: TRBV27; d_gene: .; j_gene: TRBJ2-1; CDR3aa: CASRFDRSPYNEQFF; CDR3nt: TGTGCCAGCAGATTCGACAGGAGCCCCTACAATGAGCAGTTCTTC
abundance: few; v_gene: TRBV5-1; d_gene: .; j_gene: TRBJ2-2; CDR3aa: CASSGSNTGELFF; CDR3nt: TGCGCCAGTTCCGGGTCGAACACCGGGGAGCTGTTTTTT
abundance: many; v_gene: TRBV28; d_gene: .; j_gene: TRBJ1-5; CDR3aa: CASSLASGISDFNQPQHF; CDR3nt: TGTGCCAGCAGTTTAGCCAGCGGGATCTCGGACTTCAATCAGCCCCAGCATTTT
abundance: .; v_gene: TRBV20-1; d_gene: .; j_gene: TRBJ2-6; CDR3aa: CSARIITGEGGSGANVLTF; CDR3nt: TGCAGTGCTAGAATAATAACAGGGGAAGGAGGGTCTGGGGCCAACGTCCTGACTTTC